This T cell receptor (beta chain) is drawn from a study of T cell responses to AZD1222 COVID-19 vaccine. Notes on the study in general: Unmutated regions of variants are reportedly targeted by nearly half of spike-specific TCRs.

This clone has a count of ten or more. Antigen unknown. Sequenced by immunoSEQ multiplex PCR; TCRdb stores in-frame clones only, minus some. This table holds about 150,000 clones, about 91% found once. The V gene's germline CDR1 is SGHTA and CDR2 FQGNSA. This CDR3 spans 19 amino acids. Between the trimmed V and J ends, which lost 5 bases and 1 base, there was a span of 27 bases. The receptor comes from an adult in good health. The rearrangement uses TRBV7-2 and TRBJ2-7, with D perhaps TRBD1 or TRBD2 (7 bases each). The sequencing used peripheral blood, collected on day 0 of MenACWY control vaccination. CDR3: CASSPGPAGDRGPSYEQYF. The CDR3 coding sequence is TGTGCCAGCAGCCCAGGCCCCGCGGGGGATAGGGGGCCATCCTACGAGCAGTACTTC.